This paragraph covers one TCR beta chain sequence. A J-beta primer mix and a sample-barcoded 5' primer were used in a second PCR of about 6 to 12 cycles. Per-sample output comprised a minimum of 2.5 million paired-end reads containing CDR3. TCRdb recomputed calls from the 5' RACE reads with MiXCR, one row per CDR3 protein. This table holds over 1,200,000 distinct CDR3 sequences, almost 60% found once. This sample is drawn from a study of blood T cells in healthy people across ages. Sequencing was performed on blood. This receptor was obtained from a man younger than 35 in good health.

CDR3 coding DNA: TGTGCCTGGGGTGACAGGGACGAGCAGTACTTC. The encoded protein is CAWGDRDEQYF. The V gene is TRBV30, the J gene TRBJ2-5; the match to TRBD1 covers 7 bases. The J call may be faulty, since TRBJ2-7 better matches the DNA end. The germline V gene has CDR1 GTSNPN and CDR2 SVGIG (reference sequence). The CDR3 consists of 11 residues.